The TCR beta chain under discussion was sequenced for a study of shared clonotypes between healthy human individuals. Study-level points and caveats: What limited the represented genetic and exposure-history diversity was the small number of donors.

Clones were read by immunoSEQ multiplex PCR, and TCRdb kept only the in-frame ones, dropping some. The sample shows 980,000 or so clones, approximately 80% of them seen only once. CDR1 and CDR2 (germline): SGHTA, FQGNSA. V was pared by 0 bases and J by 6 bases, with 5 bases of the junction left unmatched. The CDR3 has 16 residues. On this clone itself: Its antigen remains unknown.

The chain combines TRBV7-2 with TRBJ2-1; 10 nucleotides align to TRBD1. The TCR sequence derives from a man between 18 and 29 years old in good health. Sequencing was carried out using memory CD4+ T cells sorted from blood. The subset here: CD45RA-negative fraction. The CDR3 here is CASSLAPGQGSNEQFF. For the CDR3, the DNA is TGTGCCAGCAGCTTAGCGCCGGGACAGGGGAGCAATGAGCAGTTCTTC.